This T cell receptor (beta chain) was recorded in a study of blood T cell repertoires in COVID-19. Study as a whole: Sites in the United States, Italy and Spain provided acute and convalescent COVID-19 samples.

Original analysis: From reference gene primer amplification, estimates of nucleated cell counts were derived. Assay used: immunoSEQ multiplex PCR; TCRdb lists only in-frame clones, some missing. V and J calls and clone size are as listed in that table; D and trimming were resolved from the DNA. The sample lists 160,000 or so clones, 80% occurring once. The cohort comprised adults aged roughly 18 to 95 years residing in about two dozen US areas. The TCR sequence derives from a woman in her fifties or sixties who had recovered from COVID-19. The sequenced material came from PBMCs or T cells enriched from blood (not recorded which).

The CDR3 protein is CAWSLRDSDTGELFF. Here the CDR3 DNA reads TGTGCCTGGAGCCTTCGGGACAGCGACACCGGGGAGCTGTTTTTT. V is TRBV30 and J is TRBJ2-2; 7 bases align to TRBD1. Unmatched junction bases numbered 7, after V lost 3 bases and J lost 3 bases. This CDR3 is 15 amino acids long. Germline CDR1 and CDR2: GTSNPN and SVGIG (reference sequence).